This T cell receptor (beta chain) was captured in a study of PD-L1 blockade in urothelial cancer. Time point reported: pretreatment peripheral blood. This clone came up once. Assay used: immunoSEQ multiplex PCR; TCRdb lists only in-frame clones, some missing. The sample has 40,000 to 60,000 clones; roughly 80% are singletons. The length of the CDR3 is 13 residues. CDR1 and CDR2 from the germline V gene are SGHTA and FQGNSA. V was pared by 6 bases and J by 7 bases, with 12 bases between. The material was PBMCs, obtained around atezolizumab (anti-PD-L1) treatment. This clonotype was sampled from a man between 65 and 85 years old with urothelial cancer. The rearrangement links TRBV7-2 to TRBJ2-2; a possible D gene is TRBD2 (6 bases). This chain's CDR3 is CASRPRLVGELFF. CDR3 DNA sequence: TGTGCCAGCAGGCCCCGACTAGTCGGGGAGCTGTTTTTT.